The clone carrying this T cell receptor beta chain was seen many times. Priming of first-strand cDNA relied on TRAV- and TRBV-specific primers (covering alpha and beta chains). PCR amplification of the TCRs was performed with Phusion for 15 to 25 PCR cycles, and it relied on a constant-region primer together with a V-primer adapter. In vitro transcription amplified the mRNA that had been isolated. MiXCR was run by TCRdb on the reads, yielding one entry per CDR3 protein. The sample shows some 38,000 distinct CDR3 sequences, around 21% of them seen only once. CDR3 length: 15 residues. Trimming cost V 5 bases and J 0 bases; bases outside gene matches: 6. Germline CDR1 SGHRS, CDR2 YFSETQ. Stated time point: after trial treatment. This sample's treatment: LDRT plus nivolumab, ipilimumab, low-dose cyclophosphamide and aspirin (RACIN trial). Low-dose radiotherapy, low-dose cyclophosphamide, aspirin, ipilimumab and nivolumab were all given to the donors.

This entry is derived from a study of low-dose radiotherapy and immunotherapy resistance in tumors. The overall study: A total of 13 Gy over 26 weeks was given to Cohort 2 as 1 Gy per fraction every two weeks.

The chain couples TRBV5-1 to TRBJ2-3, with 7 bases fitting TRBD1. The source material was PBMCs, sampled after low-dose radiotherapy plus immunotherapy. The receptor was isolated from a female donor with ovarian cancer. The CDR3 sequence: CASSSQGISTDTQYF. CDR3 DNA sequence: TGCGCCAGCAGTTCACAGGGGATTAGCACAGATACGCAGTATTTT.